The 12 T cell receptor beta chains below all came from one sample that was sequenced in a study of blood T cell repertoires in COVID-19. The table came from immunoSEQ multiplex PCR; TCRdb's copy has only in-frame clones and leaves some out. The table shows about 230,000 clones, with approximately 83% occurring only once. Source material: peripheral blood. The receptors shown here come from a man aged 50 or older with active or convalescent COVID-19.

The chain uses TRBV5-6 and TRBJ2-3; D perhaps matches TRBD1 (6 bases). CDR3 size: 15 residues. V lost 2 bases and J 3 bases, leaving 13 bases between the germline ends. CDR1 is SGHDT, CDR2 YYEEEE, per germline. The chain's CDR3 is CASSFRGVGTDTQYF. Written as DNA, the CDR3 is TGTGCCAGCAGCTTCAGGGGCGTTGGTACAGATACGCAGTATTTT.

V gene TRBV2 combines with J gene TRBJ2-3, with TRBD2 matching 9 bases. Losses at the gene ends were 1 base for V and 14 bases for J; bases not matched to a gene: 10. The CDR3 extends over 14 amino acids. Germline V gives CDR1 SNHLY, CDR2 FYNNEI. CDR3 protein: CASSEGVLRGGTYF. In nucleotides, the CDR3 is TGTGCCAGCAGTGAAGGGGTATTGCGGGGGGGCACGTATTTT.

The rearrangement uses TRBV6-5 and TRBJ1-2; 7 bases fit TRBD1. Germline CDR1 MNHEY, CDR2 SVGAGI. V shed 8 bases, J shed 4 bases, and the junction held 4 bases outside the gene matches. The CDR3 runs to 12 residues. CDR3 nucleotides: TGTGCCAGCTACGACAGGGTCTATGGCTACACCTTC. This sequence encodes CASYDRVYGYTF.

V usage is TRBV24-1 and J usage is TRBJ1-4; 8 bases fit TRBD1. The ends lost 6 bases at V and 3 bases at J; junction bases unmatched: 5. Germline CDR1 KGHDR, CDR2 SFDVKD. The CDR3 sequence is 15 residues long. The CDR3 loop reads CATSQGAVANEKLFF. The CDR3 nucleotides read TGTGCCACCAGTCAGGGGGCAGTGGCTAATGAAAAACTGTTTTTT.

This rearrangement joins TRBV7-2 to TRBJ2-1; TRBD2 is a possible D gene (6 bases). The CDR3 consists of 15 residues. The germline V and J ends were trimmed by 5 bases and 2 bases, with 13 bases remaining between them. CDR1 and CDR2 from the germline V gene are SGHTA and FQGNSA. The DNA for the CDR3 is TGTGCCAGCAGCCAAGGGATAGCGGCCTACAATGAGCAGTTCTTC. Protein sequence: CASSQGIAAYNEQFF.

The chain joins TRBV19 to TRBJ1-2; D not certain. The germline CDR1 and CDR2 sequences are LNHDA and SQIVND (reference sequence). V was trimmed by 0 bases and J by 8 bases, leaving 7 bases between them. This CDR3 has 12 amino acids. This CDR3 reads CASSIDPSGYTF. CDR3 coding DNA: TGTGCCAGTAGTATAGACCCCTCCGGCTACACCTTC.

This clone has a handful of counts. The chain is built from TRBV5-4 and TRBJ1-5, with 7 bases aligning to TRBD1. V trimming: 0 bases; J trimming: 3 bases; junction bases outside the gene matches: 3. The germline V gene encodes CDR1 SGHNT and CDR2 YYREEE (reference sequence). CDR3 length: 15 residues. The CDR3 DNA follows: TGTGCCAGCAGCTTGGGTGGGACAGACAATCAGCCCCAGCATTTT. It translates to CASSLGGTDNQPQHF.

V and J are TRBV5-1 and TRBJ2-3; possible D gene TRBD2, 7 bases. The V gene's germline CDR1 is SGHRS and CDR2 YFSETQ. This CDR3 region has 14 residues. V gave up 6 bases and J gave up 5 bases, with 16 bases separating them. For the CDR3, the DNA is TGCGCCAGCAATGTCCGGGGGGCCGGAGATACGCAGTATTTT. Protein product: CASNVRGAGDTQYF.

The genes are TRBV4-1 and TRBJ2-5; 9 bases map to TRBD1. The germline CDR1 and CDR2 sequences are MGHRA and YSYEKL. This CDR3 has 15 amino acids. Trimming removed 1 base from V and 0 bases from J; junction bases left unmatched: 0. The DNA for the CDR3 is TGCGCCAGCAGCCAAGGGGACAGGGACCAAGAGACCCAGTACTTC. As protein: CASSQGDRDQETQYF.

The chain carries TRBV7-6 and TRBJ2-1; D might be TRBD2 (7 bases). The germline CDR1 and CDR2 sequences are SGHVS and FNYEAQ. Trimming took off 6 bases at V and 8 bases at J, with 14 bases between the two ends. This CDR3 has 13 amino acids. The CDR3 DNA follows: TGTGCCAGCAGTTGGGGGGAGGGGGATGAGCAGTTCTTC. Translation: CASSWGEGDEQFF.

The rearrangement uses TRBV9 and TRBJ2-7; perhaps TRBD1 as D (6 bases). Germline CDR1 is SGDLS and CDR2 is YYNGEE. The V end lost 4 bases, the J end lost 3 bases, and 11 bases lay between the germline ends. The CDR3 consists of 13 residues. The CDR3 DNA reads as TGTGCCAGCAGCCCACAAGGGGGCTACGAGCAGTACTTC. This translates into CASSPQGGYEQYF.

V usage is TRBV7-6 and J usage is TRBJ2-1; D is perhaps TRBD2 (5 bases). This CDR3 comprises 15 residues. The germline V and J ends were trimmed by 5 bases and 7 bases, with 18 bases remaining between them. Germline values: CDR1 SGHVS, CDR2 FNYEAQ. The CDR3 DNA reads TGTGCCAGCAGCCCCACTAGTGGAGAAGGAAATGAGCAGTTCTTC. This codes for CASSPTSGEGNEQFF. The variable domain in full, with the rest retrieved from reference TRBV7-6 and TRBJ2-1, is GAGVSQSPRYKVTKRGQDVALRCDPISGHVSLYWYRQALGQGPEFLTYFNYEAQQDKSGLPNDRFSAERPEGSISTLTIQRTEQRDSAMYRCASSPTSGEGNEQFFGPGTRLTVL.